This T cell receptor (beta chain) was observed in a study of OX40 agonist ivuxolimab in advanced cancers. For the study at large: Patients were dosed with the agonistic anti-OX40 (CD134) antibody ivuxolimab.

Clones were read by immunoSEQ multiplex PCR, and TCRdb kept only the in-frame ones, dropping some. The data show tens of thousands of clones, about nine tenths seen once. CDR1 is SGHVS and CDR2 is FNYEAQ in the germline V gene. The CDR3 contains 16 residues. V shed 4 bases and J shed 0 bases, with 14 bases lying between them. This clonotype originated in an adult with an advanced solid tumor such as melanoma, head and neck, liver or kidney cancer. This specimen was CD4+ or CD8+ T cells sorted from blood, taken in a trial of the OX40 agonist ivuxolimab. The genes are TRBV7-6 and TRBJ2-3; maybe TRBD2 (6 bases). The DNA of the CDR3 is TGTGCCAGCAGCTCACGACTAGGGGATAGCACAGATACGCAGTATTTT. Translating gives CASSSRLGDSTDTQYF.